The 25 T cell receptor beta chains reported below all come from one sample, sequenced in a study of blood T cell repertoires in COVID-19. TCRdb's copy holds only in-frame clones and misses some; the assay was immunoSEQ multiplex PCR. The table shows 130,000 to 150,000 clones, with about 85% occurring only once. Sequencing was carried out using peripheral blood. These TCRs come from a human donor with acute or convalescent COVID-19. The donor label of this sample is uncertain.

The genes are TRBV7-2 and TRBJ2-1; D gene unclear. The CDR3 contains 15 residues. CDR1 is SGHTA, CDR2 FQGNSA, per germline. The V end lost 5 bases, the J end lost 2 bases, and 13 bases lay between the germline ends. The chain's CDR3 is CASSPSQYAYNEQFF. CDR3 nucleotide sequence: TGTGCCAGCAGCCCCTCGCAGTACGCCTACAATGAGCAGTTCTTC. Complete variable domain (other parts from reference TRBV7-2 and TRBJ2-1): GAGVSQSPSNKVTEKGKDVELRCDPISGHTALYWYRQSLGQGLEFLIYFQGNSAPDKSGLPSDRFSAERTGGSVSTLTIQRTQQEDSAVYLCASSPSQYAYNEQFFGPGTRLTVL.

This clone appeared a few times. The chain uses TRBV3-1 (or the pseudogene TRBV3-2) and TRBJ1-6; perhaps TRBD1 as D (5 bases). V lost 8 bases, J lost 7 bases, and 9 bases lay in between. CDR3 length: 12 residues. Germline V gene data show CDR1 as LGHDT and CDR2 as YNNKEL (reference sequence). The CDR3 DNA follows: TGTGCCAGCGGGGCAGGGAATTCACCCCTCCACTTT. Amino acids: CASGAGNSPLHF.

This chain joins TRBV2 and TRBJ1-5; the match to TRBD1 covers 8 bases. The CDR3 totals 15 residues. Looked up from germline, CDR1 is SNHLY and CDR2 is FYNNEI. Germline trimming cut 1 base from V and 6 bases from J; bases unmatched to any gene: 5. CDR3 in amino acids: CASSEEQGGFQPQHF. In nucleotides, the CDR3 is TGTGCCAGCAGTGAAGAACAGGGGGGGTTTCAGCCCCAGCATTTT.

This chain links TRBV30 with TRBJ1-3; no firm D call. V lost 1 base and J lost 3, with 7 bases in between. The CDR3 is 13 residues long. Germline V gives CDR1 GTSNPN, CDR2 SVGIG (reference sequence). The CDR3 loop is CAWSAPNGNTIYF. The CDR3 bases are TGTGCCTGGAGTGCCCCTAATGGAAACACCATATATTTT.

J is TRBJ1-1 and V is TRBV20-1; D is possibly TRBD1 (6 bases). V lost 3 bases to trimming and J lost 7 bases, with 18 bases between them. Germline loops: CDR1 DFQATT, CDR2 SNEGSKA (reference sequence). The CDR3 is 14 amino acids. CDR3 DNA: TGCAGTGCTAGTATAGGGGGGGGCTGGGTTGAAGCTTTCTTT. It is translated as CSASIGGGWVEAFF.

This chain joins TRBV11-3 and TRBJ2-2; 9 nucleotides agree with TRBD2. J was trimmed by 3 bases and V by 2 bases; bases with no gene match: 4. There are 16 residues in the CDR3. CDR1 is SGHNT, CDR2 YENEEA, per germline. The CDR3 spells CASSLYSGSHTGELFF. CDR3 sequence (DNA): TGTGCCAGCAGCTTATATAGCGGGAGCCACACCGGGGAGCTGTTTTTT.

The chain couples TRBV7-2 to TRBJ2-3; 7 bases align to TRBD2. Germline V gene sequence: CDR1 SGHTA, CDR2 FQGNSA. The V segment lost 5 bases and the J segment 3 bases; nucleotides outside the gene matches: 8. This CDR3 has 15 amino acids. CDR3 nucleotide sequence: TGTGCCAGCAGCCCAAGGCGGGAGAATACAGATACGCAGTATTTT. It specifies CASSPRRENTDTQYF. Using reference TRBV7-2 and TRBJ2-3 for the parts outside the CDR3, the full variable domain is GAGVSQSPSNKVTEKGKDVELRCDPISGHTALYWYRQSLGQGLEFLIYFQGNSAPDKSGLPSDRFSAERTGGSVSTLTIQRTQQEDSAVYLCASSPRRENTDTQYFGPGTRLTVL.

This clone came up once. The V call is TRBV6-5, the J call TRBJ2-1; TRBD2 matches 8 bases. CDR1 is MNHEY, CDR2 SVGAGI, per germline. The CDR3 extends over 16 amino acids. V shed 0 bases and J 7 bases; nucleotides not matched to a gene: 8. The CDR3 DNA is TGTGCCAGCAGTTACTCGGGTAGCGGGAATCATAATGAGCAGTTCTTC. Encoded protein: CASSYSGSGNHNEQFF.

The rearrangement joins TRBV9 to TRBJ2-7, with D maybe TRBD1 (6 bases). The CDR3 runs 15 residues. V gave up 0 bases and J gave up 3 bases, with 13 bases separating them. CDR1 SGDLS and CDR2 YYNGEE come from the germline V gene. In DNA form, the CDR3 reads TGTGCCAGCAGCGTAGGGGACAAGAGGATCTACGAGCAGTACTTC. Protein sequence: CASSVGDKRIYEQYF. The whole variable domain, filled in from reference TRBV9 and TRBJ2-7, reads DSGVTQTPKHLITATGQRVTLRCSPRSGDLSVYWYQQSLDQGLQFLIQYYNGEERAKGNILERFSAQQFPDLHSELNLSSLELGDSALYFCASSVGDKRIYEQYFGPGTRLTVT.

This chain connects TRBV25-1 to TRBJ2-5, with D uncertain. Trimming removed 4 bases at V and 2 bases at J, with 2 bases between. The CDR3 runs 11 residues. Looked up from germline, CDR1 is MGHDK and CDR2 is SYGVNS. The CDR3 DNA sequence: TGTGCCAGCAGTGTACAAGAGACCCAGTACTTC. Translating gives CASSVQETQYF. Complete variable domain (other parts from reference TRBV25-1 and TRBJ2-5): EADIYQTPRYLVIGTGKKITLECSQTMGHDKMYWYQQDPGMELHLIHYSYGVNSTEKGDLSSESTVSRIRTEHFPLTLESARPSHTSQYLCASSVQETQYFGPGTRLLVL.

This chain connects TRBV11-3 to TRBJ2-1; 13 bases match TRBD2. With 4 bases clipped from V and 9 bases from J, the junction kept 6 bases outside the gene matches. Germline V CDR1 and CDR2: SGHNT, YENEEA. This CDR3 contains 15 residues. The CDR3 reads CASSSRLAGGFEQFF. The CDR3 nucleotides read TGTGCCAGCAGCTCCCGACTAGCGGGGGGCTTTGAGCAGTTCTTC.

The rearrangement uses TRBV12-3 or TRBV12-4 and TRBJ1-2, with D possibly being TRBD1 (5 bases). This CDR3 region has 13 residues. V shed 2 bases and J shed 7 bases, with 11 bases lying between them. For the CDR3, the DNA is TGTGCCAGCAGTTTACGTGGGGGGGGTGGCTACACCTTC. The encoded protein is CASSLRGGGGYTF.

The chain links TRBV30 to TRBJ1-5; D not certain. Germline CDR1 reads GTSNPN; CDR2 reads SVGIG (reference sequence). V shed 1 base and J shed 1 base, with 8 bases lying between them. The CDR3 is made up of 14 amino acids. The CDR3 reads CAWSALESNQPQHF. The CDR3 DNA follows: TGTGCCTGGAGTGCCCTCGAGAGCAATCAGCCCCAGCATTTT.

The chain combines TRBV7-6 with TRBJ2-5; unclear D gene. CDR1 SGHVS and CDR2 FNYEAQ come from the germline V gene. Trimming shortened V by 5 bases and J by 2 bases, and 18 bases separated the two germline ends. The CDR3 has 16 amino acids. The CDR3 region is CASSRASGWLQETQYF. CDR3 nucleotide sequence: TGTGCCAGCAGCAGAGCGTCTGGGTGGCTTCAAGAGACCCAGTACTTC.

This sequence joins TRBV28 and TRBJ1-2, with D possibly matching TRBD1 (5 bases). Germline CDR1 reads MDHEN; CDR2 reads SYDVKM. This CDR3 spans 13 amino acids. V dropped 3 bases and J dropped 4 bases, with 9 bases sitting between them. CDR3: CASSFPGGYGYTF. Here the CDR3 DNA reads TGTGCCAGCAGTTTTCCGGGGGGCTATGGCTACACCTTC.

The V gene is TRBV7-3, the J gene TRBJ2-3, with 13 bases that match TRBD2. CDR1 is SGHTA, CDR2 FQGTGA, per germline. Trimming took 5 bases from V and 1 from J; bases not matched to a gene: 9. The CDR3 is 18 amino acids. The CDR3 region is CASSRTSGSISGTDTQYF. DNA of the CDR3: TGTGCCAGCAGCCGGACTAGCGGGAGTATCTCCGGCACAGATACGCAGTATTTT.

The gene calls are TRBV6-6 and TRBJ1-5, with no clear D. Germline V lookup: CDR1 MNHNY, CDR2 SVGAGI (reference sequence). V shed 5 bases and J shed 5 bases, with 16 bases lying between them. The CDR3 contains 15 residues. This CDR3 is CASSLNRVRDQPQHF. In DNA form, the CDR3 reads TGTGCCAGCAGTCTCAACCGGGTCCGCGATCAGCCCCAGCATTTT.

A single count supports this clone. The rearrangement joins TRBV6-2 or TRBV6-3 to TRBJ2-1, with 8 bases identical to TRBD2. The V gene's germline CDR1 is MNHEY and CDR2 SVGEGT. With 6 bases clipped from V and 2 bases from J, the junction kept 3 bases outside the gene matches. The CDR3 has 14 residues. The CDR3 here is CASSRGGPYNEQFF. DNA of the CDR3: TGTGCCAGCAGCCGGGGGGGCCCCTACAATGAGCAGTTCTTC.

This chain uses TRBV18 with TRBJ2-5; no clear D. The CDR3 sequence is 13 residues long. Trimming shortened V by 1 base and J by 4 bases, and 7 bases separated the two germline ends. Germline CDR1 reads KGHSH; CDR2 reads LQKENI. This CDR3 reads CASSPQHAETQYF. The CDR3 DNA reads as TGTGCCAGCTCACCACAGCACGCAGAGACCCAGTACTTC.

The chain is built from TRBV19 and TRBJ1-5, with TRBD1 as a possible D gene (5 bases). Per the germline V gene, CDR1 is LNHDA and CDR2 is SQIVND (reference sequence). Deletions cut 5 bases from V and 11 bases from J, with 10 bases between. This CDR3 region has 11 residues. CDR3 region: CASSSRGTQHF. CDR3 coding DNA: TGTGCCAGTAGTTCCCGGGGGACCCAGCATTTT.

V usage is TRBV10-3 and J usage is TRBJ1-1; 9 bases align to TRBD1. V shed 2 bases, J shed 0 bases, and the junction held 7 bases outside the gene matches. There are 17 residues in the CDR3. The germline CDR1 and CDR2 sequences are ENHRY and SYGVKD. The CDR3 DNA is TGTGCCATCAGTGAGCGGGGACAGGGAGTGGTGAACACTGAAGCTTTCTTT. This sequence encodes CAISERGQGVVNTEAFF.

V is TRBV2 and J is TRBJ1-5; tentative D call: TRBD1 (5 bases). V dropped 3 bases and J dropped 0 bases, with 6 bases sitting between them. This CDR3 region has 14 residues. CDR1 and CDR2 (germline): SNHLY, FYNNEI. The CDR3 DNA reads TGTGCCAGCAGTGAGCAGGGTAGCAATCAGCCCCAGCATTTT. This codes for CASSEQGSNQPQHF.

This clone was counted between two and nine times. The chain couples TRBV6-5 to TRBJ1-2, with D uncertain. The germline V gene has CDR1 MNHEY and CDR2 SVGAGI. This CDR3 is 13 amino acids long. Trimming took off 7 bases at V and 7 bases at J, with 16 bases between the two ends. The CDR3 region is CASTRSPGSGYTF. The CDR3 coding sequence is TGTGCCAGCACCCGATCACCAGGAAGTGGCTACACCTTC.

The rearrangement uses TRBV19 and TRBJ2-1, with 11 bases lining up with TRBD2. The CDR3 length is 14 residues. Germline values: CDR1 LNHDA, CDR2 SQIVND (reference sequence). The J segment lost 8 bases and the V segment lost 6 bases, leaving 6 bases of the junction unmatched. The CDR3 loop is CASRLSGRGDEQFF. In DNA, the CDR3 is TGTGCCAGTAGACTTAGCGGGAGGGGCGATGAGCAGTTCTTC.

V is TRBV10-3 and J is TRBJ1-2, with 8 nucleotides matching TRBD1. CDR1 is ENHRY and CDR2 is SYGVKD in the germline V gene. The CDR3 is 13 amino acids. With V trimmed by 6 bases and J by 3 bases, 3 bases remained unmatched. The CDR3 DNA reads as TGTGCCATCAGCGGACAGGGTTACTATGGCTACACCTTC. It translates to CAISGQGYYGYTF.